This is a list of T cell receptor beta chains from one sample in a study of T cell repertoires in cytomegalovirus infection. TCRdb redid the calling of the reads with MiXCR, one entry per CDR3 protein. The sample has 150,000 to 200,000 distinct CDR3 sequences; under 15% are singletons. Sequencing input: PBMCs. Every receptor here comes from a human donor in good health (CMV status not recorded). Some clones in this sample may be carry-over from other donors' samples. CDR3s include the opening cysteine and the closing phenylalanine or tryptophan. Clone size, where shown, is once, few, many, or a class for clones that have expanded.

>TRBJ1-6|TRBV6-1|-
CASSEAAPLHF
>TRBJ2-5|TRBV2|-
CASKNSQETQYF
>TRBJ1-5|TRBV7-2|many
CASSFRDREGPQHF
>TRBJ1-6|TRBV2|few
CASSAGRVNDSPLHF
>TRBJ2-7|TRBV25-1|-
CASRGQFSYEQYF
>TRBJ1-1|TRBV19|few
CASSIGRGVTPEAFF
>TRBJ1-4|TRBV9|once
CASSGGPNEKLFF
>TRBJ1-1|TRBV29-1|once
CSMIGRGRSGNTEAFF
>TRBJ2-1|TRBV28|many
CASKPAGVSSYNEQFF
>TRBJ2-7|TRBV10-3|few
CAISKTSGSSYEQYF
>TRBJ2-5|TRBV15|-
CATGGDQETQYF
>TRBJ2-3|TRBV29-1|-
CSVERSTDTQYF
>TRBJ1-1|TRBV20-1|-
CSAPFPAGGESGAFF
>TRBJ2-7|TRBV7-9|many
CASSAWTGSSSEQYF
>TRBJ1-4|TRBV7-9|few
CASSVTGSGEKLFF
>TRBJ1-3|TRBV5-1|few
CASSLRAFSGNTIYF
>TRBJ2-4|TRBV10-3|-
CAIAGGSGGGIQYF
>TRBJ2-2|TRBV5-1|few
CASSSRLAGTPRTGELFF
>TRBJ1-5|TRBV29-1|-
CSVGSRRGQPQHF
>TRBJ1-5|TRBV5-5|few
CASRPTPTANQPQHF
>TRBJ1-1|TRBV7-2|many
CASSLDRAVTEAFF
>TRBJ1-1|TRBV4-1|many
CASSPRGMNTEAFF
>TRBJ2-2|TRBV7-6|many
CASRKTGNTGELFF
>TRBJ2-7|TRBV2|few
CASRQVYEQYF
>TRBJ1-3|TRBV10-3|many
CAIFEVGKNTIYF
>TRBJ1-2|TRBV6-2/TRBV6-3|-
CASLTGQGIGYTF
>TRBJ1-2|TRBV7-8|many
CASSQGQRSYGYTF
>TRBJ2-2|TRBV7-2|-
CASSYRGPTGGELFF
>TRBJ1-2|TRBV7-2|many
CASSPGQTYGYTF
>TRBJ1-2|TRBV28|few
CASSPDAGYTF
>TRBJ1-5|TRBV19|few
CAIIRGQGMDQPQHF
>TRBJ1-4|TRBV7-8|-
CASSPQNPANEKLFF
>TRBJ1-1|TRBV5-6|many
CASSLRGGTEAFF
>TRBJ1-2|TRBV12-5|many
CASGLVLEFVGTGYGYTF
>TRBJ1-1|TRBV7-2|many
CASSFGMNTEAFF
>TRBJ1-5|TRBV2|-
CASGIYWPQHF
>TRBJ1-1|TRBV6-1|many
CASSDPRVNTEAFF
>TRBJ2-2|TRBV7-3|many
CASSLYQGTTGELFF
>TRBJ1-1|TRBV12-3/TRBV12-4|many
CASSFASRNTEAFF
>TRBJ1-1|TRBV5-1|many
CASSRGTANTEAFF
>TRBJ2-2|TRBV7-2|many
CASSLQGTSGSVGELFF
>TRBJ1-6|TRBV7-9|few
CASSPGGNNSPLHF
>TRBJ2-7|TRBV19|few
CASSPGTGEGYEQYF
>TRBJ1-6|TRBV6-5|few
CASRSQGQGVPTLHF
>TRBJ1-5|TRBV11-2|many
CASSLDYRQPQHF
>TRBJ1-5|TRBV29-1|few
CSVGGPGNQPQHF
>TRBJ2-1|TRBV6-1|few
CASSRSGGENEQFF
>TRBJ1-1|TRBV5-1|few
CASSFPGVTEAFF
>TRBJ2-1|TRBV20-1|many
CSGCRGPGTGDNEQFF
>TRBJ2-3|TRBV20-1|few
CSARGRESTDTQYF
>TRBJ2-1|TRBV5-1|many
CASRTSGGYNEQFF
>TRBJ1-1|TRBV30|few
CAWEDRGNTEAFF
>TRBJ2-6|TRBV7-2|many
CASSGRDPPGANVLTF